These T cell receptor beta chains were read from a single sample in a study of blood T cell repertoires in COVID-19. Generated by immunoSEQ multiplex PCR, the TCRdb table keeps only in-frame clones and is missing some. Among a few hundred thousand clones listed, over 75% were seen once. The sequencing input was peripheral blood. The receptors were gathered from a human donor in a cohort sampled during active COVID-19. The CDR3 runs from the conserved cysteine through the conserved F or W. The order of the fields is clone size, V gene, D gene, J gene, CDR3 protein, CDR3 DNA. A D gene is named only where the DNA matches it firmly. Rows give clone size only sometimes, using once, few, many, or a class for an expanded clone.

>-|TRBV18|-|TRBJ2-7
CASSIGGPRVPYEQYF
TGTGCCAGCTCAATCGGAGGCCCCCGAGTTCCCTACGAGCAGTACTTC
>-|TRBV5-1|-|TRBJ2-6
CASRPRFGGANVLTF
TGCGCCAGCAGACCGCGTTTCGGTGGGGCCAACGTCCTGACTTTC
>-|TRBV7-2|TRBD2|TRBJ2-7
CASSSLAGDTYEQYF
TGTGCCAGCAGCTCACTAGCGGGGGACACCTACGAGCAGTACTTC
>once|TRBV5-1|-|TRBJ1-1
CASCLGGWENTEAFF
TGCGCCAGCTGCCTCGGAGGGTGGGAGAACACTGAAGCTTTCTTT
>-|TRBV2|-|TRBJ1-5
CASSPERAVNQPQHF
TGTGCCAGCAGCCCGGAGCGGGCAGTCAATCAGCCCCAGCATTTT
>-|TRBV3-1/TRBV3-2|TRBD2|TRBJ2-3
CASSQEVAGADTQYF
TGTGCCAGCAGCCAAGAGGTAGCGGGTGCAGATACGCAGTATTTT
>-|TRBV6-2/TRBV6-3|-|TRBJ1-1
CASSYPPHKNTEAFF
TGTGCCAGCAGTTACCCCCCCCACAAAAACACTGAAGCTTTCTTT
>once|TRBV20-1|TRBD1|TRBJ1-1
CSATRTGRAFF
TGCAGTGCTACTAGGACAGGGAGGGCTTTCTTT
>-|TRBV10-3|-|TRBJ2-7
CAISGRGSSYEQYF
TGTGCCATCAGTGGCAGGGGCAGCTCCTACGAGCAGTACTTC
>-|TRBV6-5|-|TRBJ2-7
CASSYRDTSYEQYF
TGTGCCAGCAGTTACCGGGACACCTCCTACGAGCAGTACTTC
>-|TRBV4-2|TRBD2|TRBJ2-5
CASRPGSLAGSYSQETQYF
TGTGCCAGCAGGCCCGGATCGCTAGCGGGGAGTTACAGCCAAGAGACCCAGTACTTC
>-|TRBV7-2|TRBD1|TRBJ2-7
CASSRDRGTYEQYF
TGTGCCAGCAGCCGGGACAGGGGGACCTACGAGCAGTACTTC
>-|TRBV6-5|-|TRBJ1-1
CASSPPGANTEAFF
TGTGCCAGCAGTCCCCCTGGGGCGAACACTGAAGCTTTCTTT
>-|TRBV20-1|-|TRBJ2-7
CSVEGPVEQYF
TGCAGTGTAGAGGGTCCGGTCGAGCAGTACTTC
>once|TRBV9|TRBD2|TRBJ2-3
CASSALADTDTQYF
TGTGCCAGCAGCGCTCTAGCGGACACAGATACGCAGTATTTT
>-|TRBV19|TRBD1|TRBJ1-1
CASSLRTGGLTGGAFF
TGTGCCAGTAGCTTGCGGACAGGGGGCTTGACTGGTGGAGCTTTCTTT
>-|TRBV2|-|TRBJ2-2
CASRGRVNTGELFF
TGTGCCAGCAGGGGCAGGGTGAACACCGGGGAGCTGTTTTTT
>-|TRBV6-5|-|TRBJ2-3
CATGLNRPTDTQYF
TGTGCCACGGGACTCAACCGTCCCACAGATACGCAGTATTTT
>-|TRBV9|TRBD2|TRBJ2-3
CASSVEGLAERGDTQYF
TGTGCCAGCAGCGTAGAGGGACTAGCGGAGCGAGGGGATACGCAGTATTTT
>-|TRBV5-5|-|TRBJ2-3
CASSFNSDTQYF
TGTGCCAGCAGCTTTAACAGTGATACGCAGTATTTT
>-|TRBV5-1|TRBD1|TRBJ2-7
CASSLEGQGIREQYF
TGCGCCAGCAGCTTGGAAGGACAGGGAATCCGGGAGCAGTACTTC
>-|TRBV7-3|TRBD2|TRBJ2-7
CASSLRLAGPYEQYF
TGTGCCAGCAGCCTCCGACTAGCGGGACCCTACGAGCAGTACTTC
>-|TRBV25-1|-|TRBJ1-1
CASSRVNTEAFF
TGTGCCAGCAGTCGGGTTAACACTGAAGCTTTCTTT
>-|TRBV6-1|TRBD2|TRBJ2-1
CASSETSGRTYNEQFF
TGTGCCAGCAGTGAAACCAGCGGGAGAACGTACAATGAGCAGTTCTTC
>-|TRBV5-4|-|TRBJ2-3
CASSFGSTDTQYF
TGTGCCAGCAGCTTCGGGAGCACAGATACGCAGTATTTT
>-|TRBV2|-|TRBJ1-1
CASSLQGNTEAFF
TGTGCCAGCAGTCTACAGGGTAACACTGAAGCTTTCTTT
>-|TRBV9|TRBD2|TRBJ2-3
CASSVEGSLAGSGGDTQYF
TGTGCCAGCAGCGTAGAAGGGTCTCTAGCGGGATCGGGGGGAGATACGCAGTATTTT
>-|TRBV4-3|-|TRBJ1-4
CASSLLTSGSNEKLFF
TGCGCCAGCAGCCTCCTCACTTCGGGATCCAATGAAAAACTGTTTTTT